These 8 T cell receptor beta chains originate from one sample sequenced in a study of prognosis after radiotherapy for stage I lung cancer. Amplicons of TCR beta CDR3 were generated from genomic DNA by two-round multiplex PCR. Primers specific to each TRBV and TRBJ gene were used in first-round PCR. TCRdb re-called the multiplex PCR reads through MiXCR, storing one row per CDR3 protein. The data show 45,000 to 60,000 distinct CDR3 sequences, roughly 35% seen once. Sequenced material: PBMCs, taken before or after stereotactic body radiation therapy (not recorded which). The receptors were sampled from a donor over 45 with non-small cell lung cancer.

The chain has TRBV5-1 and TRBJ2-3; TRBD2 agrees at 8 bases. Germline V gene lookup returns CDR1 SGHRS and CDR2 YFSETQ. The CDR3 is 16 residues long. V dropped 4 bases and J dropped 0; count of bases not matched to a gene: 7. For the CDR3, the DNA is TGCGCCAGCAGCAGGGGAATAGCGGGGAGCACAGATACGCAGTATTTT. This translates into CASSRGIAGSTDTQYF.

About this clonotype: This clone may be a read error of a much larger clone one base away. The chain combines TRBV20-1 with TRBJ2-5; D may match TRBD1 or TRBD2 (5 bases each). This CDR3 region has 15 residues. V lost 0 bases and J lost 7, with 18 bases in between. CDR1 DFQATT and CDR2 SNEGSKA come from the germline V gene (reference sequence). The CDR3 DNA is TGCAGTGCTAGAGATATAGGCAGGGACGCCGGGACCCAGTACTTC. Amino acid sequence: CSARDIGRDAGTQYF.

This clonotype was detected ten times or more. This CDR3 reads CASSPGRGELFF. The CDR3 region has the DNA TGTGCCAGCAGCCCTGGGAGAGGGGAACTGTTTTTT. The chain couples TRBV4-2 to TRBJ1-4, with TRBD1 as a possible D gene (5 bases). CDR3 length equals 12 residues. V gave up 4 bases and J gave up 12 bases, with 12 bases separating them. CDR1 and CDR2 from the germline V gene are LGHNA and YNFKEQ.

For this clonotype: Given a much more abundant clone one base away, this may be a read error. The CDR3 DNA sequence: TGTGCCAGCAACCCCGCGGGGGAGACCCAGTACTTC. Its protein is CASNPAGETQYF. The V gene is TRBV7-2, the J gene TRBJ2-5, with a possible D match to TRBD2 (6 bases). This CDR3 has 12 amino acids. Germline CDR1 reads SGHTA; CDR2 reads FQGNSA. V was shortened by 7 bases and J by 5 bases, with 11 bases between the two germline ends.

This clonotype was counted at least ten times. The genes are TRBV4-2 and TRBJ2-1; tentatively, D is TRBD1 or TRBD2 (6 bases each). With 3 bases removed from V and 5 bases from J, the gap between germline ends came to 14 bases. Per the germline V gene, CDR1 is LGHNA and CDR2 is YNFKEQ. This CDR3 spans 15 amino acids. The CDR3: CASSQDSGLNNEQFF. In DNA, the CDR3 is TGTGCCAGCAGCCAGGACAGCGGACTAAACAATGAGCAGTTCTTC.

A word on this clonotype: With only one base between it and a far larger clone, this is likely a read error. The chain is built from TRBV6-1 and TRBJ1-1; D is unclear. Germline values: CDR1 MNHNS, CDR2 SASEGT. This CDR3 region has 13 residues. The V and J ends lost 7 bases and 4 bases respectively, with 13 bases between them. The CDR3 coding sequence is TGTGCCAGCAACAAGGGTGGTATCACTGAAGCTTTCTTT. Translation gives CASNKGGITEAFF.

The sample holds many counts of this clonotype. The rearrangement uses TRBV6-5 and TRBJ2-5; 8 nucleotides match TRBD1. CDR3 length: 16 residues. The V gene's germline CDR1 is MNHEY and CDR2 SVGAGI. J lost 5 bases, V lost 0 bases, and 8 bases had no gene match. The CDR3 DNA sequence: TGTGCCAGCAGTTACTCAAGGAGGACAGGGTCGGAGACCCAGTACTTC. Translating gives CASSYSRRTGSETQYF.

This clonotype was detected many times. This chain links TRBV5-1 with TRBJ1-1, with D hard to call. CDR1 is SGHRS and CDR2 is YFSETQ in the germline V gene. Trimming took off 0 bases at V and 1 base at J, with 10 bases between the two ends. The CDR3 totals 15 residues. The CDR3 DNA reads as TGCGCCAGCAGCTTGGAGGCAATCGGGAACACTGAAGCTTTCTTT. It codes for CASSLEAIGNTEAFF.